This is a list of T cell receptor beta chains from one sample in a study of shared clonotypes between healthy human individuals. The protocol was immunoSEQ multiplex PCR, while the TCRdb copy is restricted to in-frame clones and leaves out a portion. The sample holds around 1.1 million clones, 75% to 85% seen once. Material: memory CD4+ T cells from PBMCs. These receptors originate from a man younger than 35 in good health. Some clones in this sample may be carry-over from other donors' samples. Each CDR3 is given without its conserved first and last residue. Fields, in order: V gene, J gene, CDR3 protein.

TRBV7-3	TRBJ1-2	ASSLTPQDSPGGDYGYT
TRBV27	TRBJ1-3	ASSLGPGNTIY
TRBV5-6	TRBJ1-5	ASSAGTGGNAAYNQPQH
TRBV7-9	TRBJ1-1	ASSRRGNTEAF
TRBV28	TRBJ2-7	ASSGLTPSYEQY
TRBV2	TRBJ2-7	ASSDGTLSYEQY
TRBV27	TRBJ2-3	ASSSEGAPTPDTQY
TRBV18	TRBJ2-7	ASSPLKLQGSEQY
TRBV7-8	TRBJ2-4	ASSPSKGRKIAKNIQY
TRBV29-1	TRBJ1-3	SVDGFGNTIY
TRBV6-5	TRBJ2-1	ASRSLAGGYNEQF
TRBV4-3	TRBJ2-2	ASSQGDSSNTGELF
TRBV5-1	TRBJ2-7	ASSLQLRSYEQY
TRBV6-5	TRBJ1-2	ASSWDRSGYT
TRBV27	TRBJ2-2	ASSPLSGGALDGELF
TRBV30	TRBJ1-6	AGHRERNSPLH
TRBV6-1	TRBJ2-7	ASSEGPGFYEQY
TRBV5-5	TRBJ1-5	ASSLSRGSLSNQPQH
TRBV28	TRBJ2-7	ASSSPGQGWEQY
TRBV12-5	TRBJ1-2	ASGLGGRGYT
TRBV25-1	TRBJ1-2	ASSERETTGGYT
TRBV5-1	TRBJ1-5	ASSPGGDQPQH
TRBV7-6	TRBJ1-3	ASSRQGNVGNTIY
TRBV19	TRBJ1-5	ASSILTGNLRQPQH
TRBV29-1	TRBJ2-5	SVTWRGRPQETQY
TRBV11-2	TRBJ1-1	ASSWRVTEAF
TRBV14	TRBJ1-1	ASSPDRVGTEAF
TRBV4-1	TRBJ2-3	ASSQSFLPDTQY
TRBV18	TRBJ1-3	ASSPQIRVEGNTIY
TRBV28	TRBJ1-2	ASSSEYGYT
TRBV6-1	TRBJ1-4	ASSVGPSGEKLF
TRBV11-2	TRBJ2-7	ASRPLRGLAGVYEQY